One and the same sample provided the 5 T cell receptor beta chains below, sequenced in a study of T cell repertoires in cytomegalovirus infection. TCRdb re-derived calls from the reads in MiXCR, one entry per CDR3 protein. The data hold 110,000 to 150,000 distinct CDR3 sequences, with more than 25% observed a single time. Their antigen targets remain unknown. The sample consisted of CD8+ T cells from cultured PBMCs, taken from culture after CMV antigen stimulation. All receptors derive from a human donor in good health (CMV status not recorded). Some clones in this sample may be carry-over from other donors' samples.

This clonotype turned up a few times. In DNA form, the CDR3 reads TGTGCCAGCAGCAGGGGGACAGGCCTTAATGAAAAACTGTTTTTT. Its protein is CASSRGTGLNEKLFF. The chain uses TRBV7-9 and TRBJ1-4; 8 bases match TRBD1. This CDR3 spans 15 amino acids. Germline V lookup: CDR1 SEHNR, CDR2 FQNEAQ (reference sequence). The junction had 6 bases not matched to a gene; V was cut back by 5 bases and J by 4 bases.

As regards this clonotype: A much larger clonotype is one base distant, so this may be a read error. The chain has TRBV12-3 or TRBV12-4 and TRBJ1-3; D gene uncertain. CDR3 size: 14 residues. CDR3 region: CASSLLESGNIIYF. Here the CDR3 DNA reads TGTGCCAGCAGTTTACTGGAATCTGGAAACATCATATATTTT.

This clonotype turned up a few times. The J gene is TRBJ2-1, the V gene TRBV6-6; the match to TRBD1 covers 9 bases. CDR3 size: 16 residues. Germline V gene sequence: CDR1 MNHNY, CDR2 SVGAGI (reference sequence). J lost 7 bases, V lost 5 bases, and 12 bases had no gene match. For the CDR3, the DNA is TGTGCCAGCAGTCCTGAAGGACAGGGGCTAACGAATGAGCAGTTCTTC. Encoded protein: CASSPEGQGLTNEQFF.

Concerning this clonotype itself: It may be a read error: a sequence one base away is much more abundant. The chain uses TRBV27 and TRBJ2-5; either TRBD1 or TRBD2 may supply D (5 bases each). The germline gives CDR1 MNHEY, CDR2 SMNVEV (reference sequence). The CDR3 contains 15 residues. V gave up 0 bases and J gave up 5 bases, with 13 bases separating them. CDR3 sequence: CASSLSWGSPETQYF. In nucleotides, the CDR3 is TGTGCCAGCAGTTTATCGTGGGGGTCCCCGGAGACCCAGTACTTC.

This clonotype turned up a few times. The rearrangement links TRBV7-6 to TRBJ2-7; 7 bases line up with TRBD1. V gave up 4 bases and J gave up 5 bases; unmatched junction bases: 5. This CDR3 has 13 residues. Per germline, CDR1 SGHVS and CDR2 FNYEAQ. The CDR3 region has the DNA TGTGCCAGCAGCTCCGACAGGGCCCACGAGCAGTACTTC. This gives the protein CASSSDRAHEQYF.